A selection of T cell receptor beta chains follows, all from one sample in a study of blood T cell repertoires in COVID-19. TCRdb's table, derived via immunoSEQ multiplex PCR, lists solely in-frame clones and lacks some. This sample has 200,000 to 250,000 clones, with approximately 80% found just once. Input material: peripheral blood. The receptors were sampled from a woman aged 55-75 years who had recovered from COVID-19. The conserved cysteine and the conserved F or W are not part of the CDR3 here. The order of the fields is J gene, D gene, V gene, CDR3 protein. A D gene is named only where the DNA matches it firmly.

J: TRBJ1-5; D: -; V: TRBV7-9; CDR3: ASSLEGLQPQH
J: TRBJ2-5; D: -; V: TRBV10-3; CDR3: AISQQEQGTQY
J: TRBJ1-2; D: TRBD1; V: TRBV7-2; CDR3: ASSLRQGNGYT
J: TRBJ2-3; D: -; V: TRBV30; CDR3: AASPGLPNTDTQY
J: TRBJ2-3; D: TRBD1; V: TRBV27; CDR3: ASSPTNQRGPDTDTQY
J: TRBJ2-7; D: TRBD1; V: TRBV6-5; CDR3: ASSDGTGRPYEQY
J: TRBJ2-5; D: -; V: TRBV30; CDR3: AWSVGGQETQY
J: TRBJ1-2; D: -; V: TRBV15; CDR3: ATSRESGSYGYT
J: TRBJ2-7; D: TRBD1; V: TRBV6-6; CDR3: ASSQTPGTDSDEQY
J: TRBJ1-4; D: TRBD1; V: TRBV3-1/TRBV3-2; CDR3: ASSRGREKLF
J: TRBJ2-7; D: TRBD1; V: TRBV27; CDR3: ASSYGQGTNEQY
J: TRBJ2-5; D: TRBD1; V: TRBV4-2; CDR3: ASSQDPRQGGETQY
J: TRBJ1-2; D: -; V: TRBV18; CDR3: ASSPRGTLDYGYT
J: TRBJ2-1; D: TRBD2; V: TRBV5-1; CDR3: ASSLSASGGGNEQF
J: TRBJ2-2; D: TRBD2; V: TRBV4-1; CDR3: ASSLGLAGELF
J: TRBJ1-2; D: -; V: TRBV10-1; CDR3: ASSSFSGGYT
J: TRBJ2-2; D: TRBD2; V: TRBV30; CDR3: AWKLLTGGTGELF
J: TRBJ1-1; D: -; V: TRBV7-2; CDR3: ASSLVWDLNTEAF
J: TRBJ1-1; D: -; V: TRBV5-1; CDR3: ASSHAGKNTEAF
J: TRBJ2-7; D: TRBD1; V: TRBV10-1; CDR3: ASTERTGGHEQY
J: TRBJ1-2; D: TRBD1; V: TRBV7-9; CDR3: ASSFGQDYGYT
J: TRBJ2-3; D: TRBD2; V: TRBV13; CDR3: ATVSGGRNTQY
J: TRBJ1-6; D: -; V: TRBV3-1/TRBV3-2; CDR3: ASSQGQTNSPLH
J: TRBJ2-3; D: -; V: TRBV29-1; CDR3: SVDGEGTDTQY
J: TRBJ1-5; D: -; V: TRBV5-4; CDR3: ASSLSTEPNQPQH
J: TRBJ2-3; D: -; V: TRBV5-1; CDR3: ASSTSGSYTDTQY
J: TRBJ1-1; D: -; V: TRBV6-1; CDR3: ASSVAEGETEAF
J: TRBJ1-4; D: -; V: TRBV30; CDR3: AWSDQGGGLSKLF
J: TRBJ2-1; D: -; V: TRBV12-5; CDR3: ASGYGVSGDEQF
J: TRBJ1-2; D: -; V: TRBV14; CDR3: ASSQVWARDSNYGYT
J: TRBJ1-2; D: -; V: TRBV5-1; CDR3: ASSLAQADYGYT
J: TRBJ1-1; D: TRBD1; V: TRBV6-2/TRBV6-3; CDR3: ASSRDFRGVNTEAF
J: TRBJ1-1; D: -; V: TRBV4-1; CDR3: ASSQVVQGFTEAF
J: TRBJ2-5; D: TRBD2; V: TRBV5-1; CDR3: ASSLVLAGDQETQY
J: TRBJ2-1; D: -; V: TRBV5-8; CDR3: ASSLRETRAYNEQF
J: TRBJ2-3; D: TRBD2; V: TRBV9; CDR3: ASSVAGLAGGRGDTQY
J: TRBJ2-5; D: TRBD2; V: TRBV6-5; CDR3: ASSYAAGGAKETQY
J: TRBJ1-1; D: -; V: TRBV4-1; CDR3: ASSQDGRQRSTEAF
J: TRBJ1-5; D: TRBD1; V: TRBV9; CDR3: ASSAQGWKPQH
J: TRBJ1-1; D: -; V: TRBV9; CDR3: ASSVGSGVHTEAF
J: TRBJ2-2; D: -; V: TRBV5-6; CDR3: ASSLGGNTGELF
J: TRBJ2-1; D: -; V: TRBV7-3; CDR3: ASSSSSVGEQF
J: TRBJ1-3; D: -; V: TRBV7-6; CDR3: ASSLRGYGNTIY
J: TRBJ2-7; D: -; V: TRBV5-4; CDR3: ASSSGETAYEQY
J: TRBJ1-2; D: TRBD1; V: TRBV13; CDR3: ASSIGTGAHYGYT
J: TRBJ2-1; D: TRBD2; V: TRBV19; CDR3: ASSIELRTSGGRGEQF
J: TRBJ1-1; D: -; V: TRBV30; CDR3: AWSMTAEAF
J: TRBJ2-5; D: TRBD1; V: TRBV7-9; CDR3: ASSPTGVPETQY
J: TRBJ1-4; D: TRBD1; V: TRBV27; CDR3: ASSLYRGREEKLF
J: TRBJ1-5; D: TRBD1; V: TRBV7-9; CDR3: ASSSGDSSGQPQH
J: TRBJ2-5; D: -; V: TRBV10-3; CDR3: ATKTGQETQY
J: TRBJ2-3; D: TRBD2; V: TRBV5-3; CDR3: ARVYQRGSTDTQY
J: TRBJ2-2; D: -; V: TRBV6-5; CDR3: ASIIYTGELF
J: TRBJ1-1; D: -; V: TRBV19; CDR3: ASSKDRWNTEAF
J: TRBJ2-1; D: -; V: TRBV20-1; CDR3: SARPGEGQF
J: TRBJ2-2; D: -; V: TRBV21-1; CDR3: ASSKVKRHDQRNGELF